This TCR beta chain was retrieved from a study of blood T cells in healthy people across ages. This CDR3 spans 16 amino acids. V lost 2 bases and J lost 6, with 17 bases in between. CDR1 is SGHAT, CDR2 FQNNGV, per germline. Caucasian, healthy and from Russia, the donors were aged between about 6 and 90. The second PCR ran about 6 to 12 cycles with a sample-barcoded 5' primer and J-beta primers. MiXCR was run by TCRdb on the 5' RACE reads, yielding one entry per CDR3 protein. This sample yields 950,000 to 1,200,000 distinct CDR3 sequences, of which 30% to 40% are seen a single time; about an eighth belongs to the top ten.

The chain combines TRBV11-2 with TRBJ1-3; the D gene is possibly TRBD1 (6 bases). The sequencing sample was made of blood. The receptor was isolated from a man between 18 and 29 years old in good health. CDR3 DNA: TGTGCCAGCAGCTTAAGGGGAGGCTCAGGGGCAAACACCATATATTTT. Protein sequence: CASSLRGGSGANTIYF. Using reference TRBV11-2 and TRBJ1-3 for the parts outside the CDR3, the full variable domain is EAGVAQSPRYKIIEKRQSVAFWCNPISGHATLYWYQQILGQGPKLLIQFQNNGVVDDSQLPKDRFSAERLKGVDSTLKIQPAKLEDSAVYLCASSLRGGSGANTIYFGEGSWLTVV.